This is a list of T cell receptor beta chains from one sample in a study of CD8 T cells in ankylosing spondylitis. TCRdb analysed the 5' RACE reads with MiXCR anew, one entry per CDR3 protein. In the table there are some 300,000 distinct CDR3 sequences, around 21% of which are singletons. The specimen was blood, either unsorted or a sorted T cell fraction (not recorded which). The receptor source for this set is a female donor with ankylosing spondylitis or in good health (not recorded which). CDR3s include the opening cysteine and the closing phenylalanine or tryptophan. The D gene is left open where the match is weak. Clone size, where shown, is once, few, many, or a class for clones that have expanded.

>TRBV2|TRBD2|TRBJ2-7|.
TGTGCCAGCACCCTGAGGGGACTAGCGCGAGAGCAGTACTTC
CASTLRGLAREQYF
>TRBV29-1|.|TRBJ1-6|.
TGCAGCGTTGAAAGGGAGGCGTCCTATAATTCACCCCTCCACTTT
CSVEREASYNSPLHF
>TRBV6-5|.|TRBJ1-2|.
TGTGCCAGCAGTTCACTCCCTCGGTTAAACTATGGCTACACCTTC
CASSSLPRLNYGYTF
>TRBV7-2|TRBD1|TRBJ2-5|few
TGTGCCAGCAGCTTATCCGGGACAGGGGGGGCGGAGACCCAGTACTTC
CASSLSGTGGAETQYF
>TRBV5-1|TRBD2|TRBJ2-3|few
TGCGCCAGCAGCCCTAGCGGGAGGACTAGCACAGATACGCAGTATTTT
CASSPSGRTSTDTQYF
>TRBV24-1|.|TRBJ2-3|few
TGTGCCACCAGTGACTCCAGGGTCAGCACAGATACGCAGTATTTT
CATSDSRVSTDTQYF
>TRBV20-1|.|TRBJ1-2|.
TGCAGTGCTAGACGGTGGGGATTCCCCTATGGCTACACCTTC
CSARRWGFPYGYTF
>TRBV20-1|TRBD1|TRBJ1-5|few
TGCAGTGCTAGAGAACCGGACAGGCCCAATCAGCCCCAGCATTTT
CSAREPDRPNQPQHF
>TRBV7-2|.|TRBJ2-7|.
TGTGTCAGCAGCTCTGATGATTACGAGCAGTACTTC
CVSSSDDYEQYF
>TRBV12-3/TRBV12-4|.|TRBJ1-1|.
TGTGCCAGCAGTTTTGAACCAGGGGTGGGCACTGAAGCTTTCTTT
CASSFEPGVGTEAFF
>TRBV20-1|.|TRBJ1-1|.
TGCAGTGCACCAAGACAGGAGAACACTGAAGCTTTCTTT
CSAPRQENTEAFF
>TRBV20-1|.|TRBJ1-5|.
TGCAGTGCTAACAGACTGGATAGCAATCAGCCCCAGCATTTT
CSANRLDSNQPQHF
>TRBV6-5|.|TRBJ2-1|many
TGTGCCAGCAGGGACACTTACAATGAGCAGTTCTTC
CASRDTYNEQFF
>TRBV5-4|.|TRBJ2-1|.
TGTGCCAGCAGCTCCGCCAAGGGGATTGGTGAGCAGTTCTTC
CASSSAKGIGEQFF
>TRBV12-3/TRBV12-4|.|TRBJ2-3|many
TGTGCCAGTCGGGGAGGCAGCACAGATACGCAGTATTTT
CASRGGSTDTQYF
>TRBV3-2|.|TRBJ2-5|.
TGTGCCAGCAGCCAAGATCCCCCAGGACAGGTTCAAGAGACCCAGTACTTC
CASSQDPPGQVQETQYF
>TRBV10-3|.|TRBJ1-6|few
TGTGCCATCAGTGATAAGGGGAAGGATTCACCCCTCCACTTT
CAISDKGKDSPLHF
>TRBV6-1|.|TRBJ1-3|.
TGTGCCAGCAGTGAATTGCACACCATATATTTT
CASSELHTIYF
>TRBV7-2|.|TRBJ2-6|.
TGTGCCAGCAGCACGGGGGCGAACGGGGCCAACGTCCTGACTTTC
CASSTGANGANVLTF
>TRBV28|TRBD1|TRBJ1-2|few
TGTGCCAGCAGGACAGGGGCTCCCTTATATGGCTACACCTTC
CASRTGAPLYGYTF
>TRBV7-8|TRBD1|TRBJ2-7|.
TGTGCCAGCAGCTTAACCCCGGGACAGGGAAGGGTCGAGCAGTACTTC
CASSLTPGQGRVEQYF
>TRBV6-2/TRBV6-3|.|TRBJ1-1|.
TGTGCCAGCAGGCCAAGTACAGGGCTGAACACTGAAGCTTTCTTT
CASRPSTGLNTEAFF
>TRBV12-3/TRBV12-4|.|TRBJ2-7|.
TGTGCCAGCAGTCGTTTTCTCGGAAACGAGAAATACTTC
CASSRFLGNEKYF
>TRBV5-4|.|TRBJ1-1|.
TGTGCCAGCAGCATTAGCATGAACACTGAAGCTTTCTTT
CASSISMNTEAFF
>TRBV18|TRBD2|TRBJ2-1|few
TGTGCCAGCTCCATCAGCGGGAGGGCCGATGAGCAGTTCTTC
CASSISGRADEQFF
>TRBV11-2|.|TRBJ2-5|.
TGTGCCAGCAGCTTGGACCCCCAAATCAAGACCCAGTACTTC
CASSLDPQIKTQYF
>TRBV6-6|TRBD1|TRBJ1-1|.
TGTGCCTCCCGGGGACAGAGCTCCACTGAAGCTTTCTTT
CASRGQSSTEAFF
>TRBV29-1|.|TRBJ2-7|few
TGCAGCGTTGCTATTACGGGGGCCAACCACTACGAGCAGTACTTC
CSVAITGANHYEQYF
>TRBV6-2/TRBV6-3|.|TRBJ2-5|.
TGTGCCAGCGGACAGAACCAAGAGACCCAGTACTTC
CASGQNQETQYF
>TRBV7-2|TRBD1|TRBJ2-1|.
TGTGCCAGCAGCTCCGGGACAGGGGGGTGGAATGAGCAGTTCTTC
CASSSGTGGWNEQFF
>TRBV7-9|TRBD1|TRBJ1-1|few
TGTGCCAGCAGCGTCGCGGGACAGCGTGAAGCTTTCTTT
CASSVAGQREAFF
>TRBV7-2|.|TRBJ2-1|.
TGTGCCAGCAGCTTAGGTGGGGGCATCCGCTCCTACAATGAGCAGTTCTTC
CASSLGGGIRSYNEQFF
>TRBV20-1|TRBD1|TRBJ2-7|.
TGCAGTGCAACGACAGGGAGAGGAAACGAGCAGTACTTC
CSATTGRGNEQYF
>TRBV20-1|TRBD2|TRBJ2-1|few
TGCAGTGCTAGAGACCCGGGAGGGCCGTATGAGCAGTTCTTC
CSARDPGGPYEQFF
>TRBV20-1|.|TRBJ2-1|.
TGCAGTGCTAGCGACACCACCAATGAGCAGTTCTTC
CSASDTTNEQFF
>TRBV27|.|TRBJ2-5|few
TGTGCCAGTCGAACAGGGGAGACCCAGTACTTC
CASRTGETQYF
>TRBV7-7|.|TRBJ2-4|.
TGTGCCAGCAGTTACCGGGGTCTAAACAGGGATATAGCCAAAAACATTCAGTACTTC
CASSYRGLNRDIAKNIQYF
>TRBV20-1|TRBD2|TRBJ2-1|.
TGCAGTGCTCTCCAGTCGACTAGCGGGAGTCTACGGGGGAATGAGCAGTTCTTC
CSALQSTSGSLRGNEQFF
>TRBV28|TRBD2|TRBJ2-1|few
TGTGCCAGCAGTTTGGCTAGCGGGAGGATCCTCTACAATGAGCAGTTCTTC
CASSLASGRILYNEQFF